These 9 T cell receptor beta chains came from one sample sequenced in a study of blood T cell repertoires in COVID-19. Clones were sequenced by immunoSEQ multiplex PCR, and TCRdb holds only the in-frame ones, with some missing. The sample includes approximately 110,000 clones, roughly 92% seen only once; the top ten take around 2%. Sample: peripheral blood. All receptors derive from a man aged 50 to 59 with COVID-19, enrolled during active disease.

The chain uses TRBV3-1 (or the pseudogene TRBV3-2) and TRBJ2-1, with 8 bases matching TRBD2. This CDR3 comprises 17 residues. CDR1 LGHDT and CDR2 YNNKEL come from the germline V gene (reference sequence). V shed 4 bases, J shed 4 bases, and the junction held 12 bases outside the gene matches. As DNA, the CDR3 is TGTGCCAGCAGCCTCATGCGAGAGCGGGAGAGATACAATGAGCAGTTCTTC. It encodes CASSLMRERERYNEQFF.

The CDR3 sequence is CASSLRGGEGYTF. DNA of the CDR3: TGTGCCAGCAGCTTAAGAGGGGGCGAGGGCTACACCTTC. The chain uses TRBV7-3 and TRBJ1-2; 7 bases fit TRBD1. Germline V gives CDR1 SGHTA, CDR2 FQGTGA. V lost 1 base, J lost 8 bases, and 4 bases stayed unmatched. The CDR3 has 13 amino acids.

For this clone: Other DNA sequences from this sample encode an identical CDR3 as well. The V gene is TRBV28, the J gene TRBJ1-2; a possible D gene is TRBD1 (6 bases). Germline CDR1 is MDHEN and CDR2 is SYDVKM. This CDR3 region has 14 residues. Trimming removed 5 bases at V and 4 bases at J, with 14 bases between. CDR3 nucleotides: TGTGCCAGCAGTCAGGGGACATTGGGCTATGGCTACACCTTC. This sequence encodes CASSQGTLGYGYTF.

The CDR3: CASSLDIFYGYTF. CDR3 nucleotides: TGTGCCAGCAGCTTAGATATCTTCTATGGCTACACCTTC. This rearrangement joins TRBV7-8 to TRBJ1-2; no clear D gene. The CDR3 has 13 residues. CDR1 and CDR2 (germline): SGHVS, FQNEAQ. The V gene lost 1 base and the J gene lost 4 bases, with 7 bases spanning the gap.

The chain combines TRBV9 with TRBJ2-7, with 9 bases matching TRBD1. The germline V gene encodes CDR1 SGDLS and CDR2 YYNGEE. V lost 0 bases to trimming and J lost 4 bases; unmatched junction nucleotides: 5. The CDR3 runs 15 residues. The CDR3 DNA reads as TGTGCCAGCAGCGTAGACGGGACAGGGAATTACGAGCAGTACTTC. Amino acids: CASSVDGTGNYEQYF.

This chain joins TRBV11-2 and TRBJ2-7; D is undetermined. CDR1 and CDR2 (germline): SGHAT, FQNNGV. The CDR3 length is 12 residues. The V end was cut by 5 bases, the J end by 0 bases, with 5 bases between. CDR3 amino acids: CASSRSSYEQYV. The CDR3 coding sequence is TGTGCCAGCAGCAGGAGCTCCTACGAGCAGTACGTC.

The rearrangement links TRBV9 to TRBJ1-6; 9 bases agree with TRBD1. Trimming took 2 bases from V and 6 from J; bases not matched to a gene: 3. The CDR3 sequence is 15 residues long. Germline V CDR1 and CDR2: SGDLS, YYNGEE. CDR3 sequence (DNA): TGTGCCAGCAGCGTGACAGGGGGTGTTAATTCACCCCTCCACTTT. This gives the protein CASSVTGGVNSPLHF.

The CDR3 here is CASSVGQGLYGYTF. For the CDR3, the DNA is TGTGCCAGCAGCGTGGGACAGGGACTCTATGGCTACACCTTC. J is TRBJ1-2 and V is TRBV9; TRBD1 aligns across 9 bases. After removal of 2 bases from V and 4 bases from J, the junction contained 3 bases not matched to a gene. This CDR3 is built from 14 residues. Germline V lookup: CDR1 SGDLS, CDR2 YYNGEE.

The rearrangement uses TRBV25-1 and TRBJ2-1; no clear D. Germline loops: CDR1 MGHDK, CDR2 SYGVNS. Deletions cut 5 bases from V and 0 bases from J, with 11 bases between. This CDR3 spans 15 amino acids. The DNA of the CDR3 is TGTGCCAGCAGTACCCGCGGTGACTCCTACAATGAGCAGTTCTTC. Its protein is CASSTRGDSYNEQFF.